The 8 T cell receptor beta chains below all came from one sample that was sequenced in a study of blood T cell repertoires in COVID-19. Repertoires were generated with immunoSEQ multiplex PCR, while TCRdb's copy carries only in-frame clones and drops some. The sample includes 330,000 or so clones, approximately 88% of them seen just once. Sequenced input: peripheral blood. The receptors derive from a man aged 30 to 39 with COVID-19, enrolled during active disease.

The chain's CDR3 is CASSLAGENYEQYF. The CDR3 DNA follows: TGTGCCAGCAGTTTAGCCGGGGAGAACTACGAGCAGTACTTC. V gene TRBV27 combines with J gene TRBJ2-7, with D perhaps matching TRBD2 (5 bases). Trimming left V 2 bases short and J 3 bases short, with 11 bases between. CDR1 is MNHEY, CDR2 SMNVEV, per germline (reference sequence). The CDR3 loop spans 14 amino acids.

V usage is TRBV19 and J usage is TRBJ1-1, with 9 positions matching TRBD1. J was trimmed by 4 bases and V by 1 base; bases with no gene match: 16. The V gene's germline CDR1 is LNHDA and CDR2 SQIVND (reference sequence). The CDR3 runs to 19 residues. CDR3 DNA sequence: TGTGCCAGTAGTATAGCTCCCCGCGTTCCGGGACAGGGAGGCACTGAAGCTTTCTTT. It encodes CASSIAPRVPGQGGTEAFF.

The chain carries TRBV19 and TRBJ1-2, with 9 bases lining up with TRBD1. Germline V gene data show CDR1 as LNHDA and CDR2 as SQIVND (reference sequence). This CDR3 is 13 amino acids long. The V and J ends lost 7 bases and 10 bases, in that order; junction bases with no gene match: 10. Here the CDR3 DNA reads TGTGCCAGTACCTCCCGGGACAGGGCATCCTACACCTTC. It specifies CASTSRDRASYTF. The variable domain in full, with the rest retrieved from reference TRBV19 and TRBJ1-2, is DGGITQSPKYLFRKEGQNVTLSCEQNLNHDAMYWYRQDPGQGLRLIYYSQIVNDFQKGDIAEGYSVSREKKESFPLTVTSAQKNPTAFYLCASTSRDRASYTFGSGTRLTVV.

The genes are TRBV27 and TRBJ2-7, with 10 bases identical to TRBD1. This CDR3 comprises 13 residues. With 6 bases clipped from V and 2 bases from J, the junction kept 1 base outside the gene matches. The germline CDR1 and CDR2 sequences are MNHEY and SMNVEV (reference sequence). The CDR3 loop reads CASRGTGAYEQYF. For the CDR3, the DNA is TGTGCCAGCAGGGGGACAGGGGCCTACGAGCAGTACTTC.

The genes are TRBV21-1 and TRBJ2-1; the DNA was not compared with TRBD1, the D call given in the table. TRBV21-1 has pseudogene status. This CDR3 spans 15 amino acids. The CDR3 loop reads CASSPRSDKHNEQFF. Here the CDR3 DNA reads TGTGCCAGCAGCCCCCGCTCCGACAAACACAATGAGCAGTTCTTC.

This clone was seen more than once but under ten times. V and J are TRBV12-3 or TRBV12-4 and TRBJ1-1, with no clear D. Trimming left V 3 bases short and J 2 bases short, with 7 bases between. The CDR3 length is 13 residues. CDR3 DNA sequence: TGTGCCAGCAGTTTTACAGATAACACTGAAGCTTTCTTT. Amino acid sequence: CASSFTDNTEAFF.

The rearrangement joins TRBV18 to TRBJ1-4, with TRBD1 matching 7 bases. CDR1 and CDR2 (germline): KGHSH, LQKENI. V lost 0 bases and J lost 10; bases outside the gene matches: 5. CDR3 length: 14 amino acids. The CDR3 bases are TGTGCCAGCTCACCACCGCCCGCAGGGGGAAAACTGTTTTTT. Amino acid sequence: CASSPPPAGGKLFF.

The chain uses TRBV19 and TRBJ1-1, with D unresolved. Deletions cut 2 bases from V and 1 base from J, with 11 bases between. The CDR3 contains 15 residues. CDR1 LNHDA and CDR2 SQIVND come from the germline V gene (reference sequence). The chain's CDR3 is CASSIQPGPNTEAFF. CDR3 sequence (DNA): TGTGCCAGTAGTATACAACCAGGTCCGAACACTGAAGCTTTCTTT.